This TCR beta chain was retrieved from a study of T cells in Graves' hyperthyroidism and ophthalmopathy. CDR1 MGHDK and CDR2 SYGVNS come from the germline V gene. The CDR3 length is 16 residues. The ends were cut back, 2 bases at V and 0 bases at J, with 10 bases in the middle. Researchers amplified the TCR beta CDR3 regions from RNA transcripts. In the first-round RT-PCR of the TCR CDR3, the HTBI primer set was used. TCRdb re-analysed the multiplex PCR reads in MiXCR, keeping a single row per CDR3 protein. Seen here are 650,000 to 750,000 distinct CDR3 sequences, roughly 15% observed once, and the top ten hold roughly 10%.

The sequence derives from a woman younger than 30 with Graves' hyperthyroidism. The chain carries TRBV25-1 and TRBJ1-4; D not certain. The specimen was blood. The CDR3 DNA reads as TGTGCCAGCAGTGAAGGGTCCGGGACAACTAATGAAAAACTGTTTTTT. It is translated as CASSEGSGTTNEKLFF.